This entry lists 12 T cell receptor beta chains sequenced from one sample in a study of molecular identifiers for immune sequencing clone quantification. TCRdb reanalysed the PCR reads using MiXCR and keeps one entry per CDR3 protein. The sample has around 460,000 distinct CDR3 sequences; under 30% are singletons. Sequencing was carried out using naive CD8+ T cells from blood, with Jurkat cell RNA spiked in. Specified subset: FACS-sorted CD8+CD4-CCR7+CD45RA+ naive T cells. These receptors all come from a human donor in good health. Some libraries in this study had Jurkat cell RNA spiked in.

In the case of this clonotype: A much larger clone differs by one base, so this may be a read error. The J gene is TRBJ2-2, the V gene TRBV5-1, with TRBD1 matching over 7 bases. The CDR3 runs 15 residues. Germline-derived CDR1 and CDR2 are SGHRS and YFSETQ. J gave up 3 bases and V 4 bases, and 6 bases lay outside the gene matches. As DNA, the CDR3 is TGCGCCAGCAGCCTTGAGGGGGCTGACACCGGGGAGCTGTTTTTT. Protein product: CASSLEGADTGELFF.

This clonotype occurred a few times. J is TRBJ1-3 and V is TRBV7-8; D unresolved. Looked up from germline, CDR1 is SGHVS and CDR2 is FQNEAQ. V was shortened by 5 bases and J by 4 bases, with 6 bases between the two germline ends. The CDR3 spans 12 residues. The CDR3 loop is CASSTTGNTIYF. The CDR3 nucleotides read TGTGCCAGCAGCACTACGGGAAACACCATATATTTT.

This clonotype appeared many times. The rearrangement joins TRBV5-4 to TRBJ1-1; a possible D gene is TRBD1 (5 bases). V lost 5 bases and J lost 8, with 16 bases in between. Germline V gives CDR1 SGHNT, CDR2 YYREEE (reference sequence). There are 13 residues in the CDR3. CDR3 sequence: CASSPPLGGEAFF. The CDR3 DNA reads TGTGCCAGCAGTCCCCCCCTTGGGGGAGAAGCTTTCTTT.

Written as DNA, the CDR3 is TGCAGCGTTGAAAAGGCCAGTGTGACCGGGGAGCTGTTTTTT. Translation gives CSVEKASVTGELFF. The chain links TRBV29-1 to TRBJ2-2; no definite D call. Germline CDR1 SQVTM, CDR2 ANQGSEA. There are 14 residues in the CDR3. Trimming stripped 2 bases from V and 5 bases from J, with 12 bases between.

This clonotype was seen only once. The V gene is TRBV11-2, the J gene TRBJ2-7; 9 bases are shared with TRBD2. The CDR3 spans 15 residues. Germline loops: CDR1 SGHAT, CDR2 FQNNGV. V lost 3 bases and J lost 4; bases outside the gene matches: 7. The CDR3 sequence is CASSLGSGSLYEQYF. The CDR3 nucleotides are TGTGCCAGCAGCTTGGGTAGCGGGAGCCTATACGAGCAGTACTTC.

On this clonotype: One end of the junction fails to match germline, which may point to a read error. This sequence joins TRBV5-6 and TRBJ2-1; TRBD2 might be the D (5 bases). The germline V gene encodes CDR1 SGHDT and CDR2 YYEEEE. The CDR3 is 16 residues long. This chain's CDR3 is CAGSLGGPSSYNEQFF. The CDR3 DNA reads as TGTGCCGGCAGCTTAGGCGGGCCGAGCTCCTACAATGAGCAGTTCTTC.

There are many counts of this clonotype. J is TRBJ2-7 and V is TRBV29-1, with D possibly TRBD1 on 7 matching bases. The CDR3 is made up of 17 amino acids. V was shortened by 7 bases and J by 3 bases, with 28 bases between the two germline ends. Germline V CDR1 and CDR2: SQVTM, ANQGSEA. In DNA, the CDR3 is TGCAGCGCCTTGGACCGGCAGGGGGGCGTAACAGACTACGAGCAGTACTTC. Translated, it gives CSALDRQGGVTDYEQYF.

This clonotype has a count of ten or more. The V and J genes are TRBV4-1 and TRBJ2-7; D gene ambiguous. The CDR3 has 13 amino acids. Trimming removed 10 bases at V and 0 bases at J, with 13 bases between. Germline lookup yields CDR1 MGHRA and CDR2 YSYEKL. CDR3 loop: CATRAPSSYEQYF. CDR3 nucleotide sequence: TGCGCCACCCGGGCCCCGAGCTCCTACGAGCAGTACTTC.

This clonotype occurred many times. V gene TRBV30 combines with J gene TRBJ2-4, with D maybe TRBD1 (5 bases). CDR3 length: 16 residues. With 3 bases removed from V and 3 bases from J, the gap between germline ends came to 18 bases. Per the germline V gene, CDR1 is GTSNPN and CDR2 is SVGIG (reference sequence). As DNA, the CDR3 is TGTGCCTGGAGCGTGGGGCAGCTTGAGAACAAAAACATTCAGTACTTC. This encodes CAWSVGQLENKNIQYF.

This chain uses TRBV5-8 with TRBJ1-5, with D tentatively TRBD1 (5 bases). In germline, CDR1 is SGHTS, CDR2 YDEGEE. Trimming took off 1 base at V and 5 bases at J, with 13 bases between the two ends. This CDR3 spans 15 amino acids. The CDR3 sequence: CASSLKGRPDQPQHF. The CDR3 coding sequence is TGTGCCAGCAGCTTGAAGGGACGGCCAGATCAGCCCCAGCATTTT.

This clonotype was seen just once. This clone may be a read error of a much larger clone one base away. The chain couples TRBV19 to TRBJ2-7; no clear D gene. The germline CDR1 and CDR2 sequences are LNHDA and SQIVND (reference sequence). The CDR3 contains 13 residues. The CDR3 reads CASSMGGPYGQYF. For the CDR3, the DNA is TGTGCCAGTAGTATGGGCGGACCCTACGGGCAGTACTTC.

This clonotype was seen many times. This chain joins TRBV12-3 or TRBV12-4 and TRBJ1-4; 9 positions agree with TRBD1. The CDR3 is made up of 16 amino acids. With 1 base clipped from V and 6 bases from J, the junction kept 6 bases outside the gene matches. The DNA for the CDR3 is TGTGCCAGCAGTTTAGGGTCGACAGGGGGTTATGAAAAACTGTTTTTT. This sequence encodes CASSLGSTGGYEKLFF.